The 4 T cell receptor beta chains given below trace back to one sample, sequenced in a study of blood T cell repertoires in COVID-19 (TCRdb year 2020). The method was the immunoSEQ multiplex PCR assay. TCRdb mirrors the immuneACCESS table, restricted to in-frame sequences. Some clones are absent from its copies; in checked studies, under half trace to an unresolved V gene, and the reason for the others is unknown. Within this sample are approximately 140,000 clones, with 65% to 90% of them counted one time only. The ten most abundant clones make up 3% to 4% of the sample. The sequenced sample was peripheral blood. These receptors originate from a man in his 70s with acute or convalescent COVID-19.

V is TRBV9 and J is TRBJ2-1, with 11 bases identical to TRBD2. The ends lost 2 bases at V and 9 bases at J; junction bases unmatched: 1. CDR3 length equals 13 residues. Germline values: CDR1 SGDLS, CDR2 YYNGEE. CDR3 loop: CASSVTSGSEQFF. The CDR3 DNA sequence: TGTGCCAGCAGCGTCACTAGCGGGAGTGAGCAGTTCTTC.

This chain uses TRBV29-1 with TRBJ1-2; D remains unclear. The CDR3 covers 13 residues. Germline lookup yields CDR1 SQVTM and CDR2 ANQGSEA. V was clipped by 5 bases and J by 3 bases, with 13 bases between them. CDR3 in DNA: TGCAGCGTTCCATCCCGGGAACACTATGGCTACACCTTC. Translation gives CSVPSREHYGYTF.

J is TRBJ2-7 and V is TRBV18; the D gene is possibly TRBD1 (6 bases). Germline V gene data show CDR1 as KGHSH and CDR2 as LQKENI. This CDR3 comprises 14 residues. The V and J ends lost 6 bases and 0 bases respectively, with 12 bases between them. CDR3 amino acids: CASSPSDSSYEQYF. The CDR3 DNA reads TGTGCCAGCTCTCCATCGGACAGCTCCTACGAGCAGTACTTC.

The chain has TRBV9 and TRBJ1-4; 12 bases map to TRBD1. Germline V gene data show CDR1 as SGDLS and CDR2 as YYNGEE. V lost 4 bases to trimming and J lost 6 bases; unmatched junction nucleotides: 16. The CDR3 runs 19 residues. CDR3 region: CASSSLPGTGGASYEKLFF. The CDR3 DNA sequence: TGTGCCAGCAGCTCCCTCCCTGGGACAGGGGGCGCTTCGTATGAAAAACTGTTTTTT.